This TCR beta chain was profiled in a study of cytomegalovirus exposure and HLA in healthy donors. Study-wide points: A list of 164 TCR beta chains associated with cytomegalovirus was given. A later analysis linked 15,000 to 20,000 TCR beta sequences to HLA alleles at 0.05 false discovery rate. Specific recognition of CMV antigens was confirmed in vitro for a few chains (all CMV-associated).

This cohort consisted of healthy bone marrow donors. Both 60 Vbeta primers and 13 Jbeta primers went into the PCR. TCRdb keeps only in-frame clones here, not all; method: immunoSEQ multiplex PCR. The repertoire has approximately 79,000 clones, less than 80% of them found once; the top ten carry over 8%. V lost 0 bases and J lost 5; bases outside the gene matches: 3. Per the germline V gene, CDR1 is GTSNPN and CDR2 is SVGIG (reference sequence). The CDR3 loop spans 13 amino acids. A note on this clone: Its antigen is not identified.

The sequenced sample consisted of PBMCs. The chain links TRBV30 to TRBJ1-1, with TRBD1 identical over 7 bases. This clonotype originated in a man aged 40-49 years in good health and CMV-seropositive. In DNA, the CDR3 is TGTGCCTGGAGTGTACAGACAGGGACTGAAGCTTTCTTT. Encoded protein: CAWSVQTGTEAFF.